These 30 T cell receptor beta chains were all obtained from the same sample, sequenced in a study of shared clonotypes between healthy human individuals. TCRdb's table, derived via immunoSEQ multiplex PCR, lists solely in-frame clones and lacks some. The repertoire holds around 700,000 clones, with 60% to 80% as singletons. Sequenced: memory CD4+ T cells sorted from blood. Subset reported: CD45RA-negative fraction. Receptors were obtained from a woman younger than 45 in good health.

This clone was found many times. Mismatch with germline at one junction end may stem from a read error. The CDR3 loop is CASSSSNGEAQYF. The CDR3 DNA follows: TGTGCCAGCAGCTCTAGTAATGGAGAGGCCCAGTACTTC. The rearrangement links TRBV7-9 to TRBJ2-5, with D uncertain. The germline gives CDR1 SEHNR, CDR2 FQNEAQ (reference sequence). This CDR3 is 13 amino acids long.

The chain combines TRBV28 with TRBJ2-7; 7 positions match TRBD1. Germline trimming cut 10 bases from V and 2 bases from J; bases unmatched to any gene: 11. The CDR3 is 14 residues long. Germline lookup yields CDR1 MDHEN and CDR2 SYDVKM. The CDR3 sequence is CATRGQPSTYEQYF. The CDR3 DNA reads TGTGCCACTAGGGGACAGCCAAGCACCTACGAGCAGTACTTC. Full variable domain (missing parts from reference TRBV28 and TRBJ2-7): DVKVTQSSRYLVKRTGEKVFLECVQDMDHENMFWYRQDPGLGLRLIYFSYDVKMKEKGDIPEGYSVSREKKERFSLILESASTNQTSMYLCATRGQPSTYEQYFGPGTRLTVT.

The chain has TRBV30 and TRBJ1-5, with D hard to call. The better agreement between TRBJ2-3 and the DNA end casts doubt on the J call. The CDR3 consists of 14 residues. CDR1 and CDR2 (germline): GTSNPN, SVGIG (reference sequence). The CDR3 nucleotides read TGTGCCTGGAGTGTGATCCTTAAAACCCAGCCCCAGTATTTT. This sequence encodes CAWSVILKTQPQYF.

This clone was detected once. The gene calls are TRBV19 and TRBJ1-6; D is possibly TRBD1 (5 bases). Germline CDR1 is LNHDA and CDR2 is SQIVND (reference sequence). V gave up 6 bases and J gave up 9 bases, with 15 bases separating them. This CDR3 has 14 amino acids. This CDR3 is CASSGGALGSPLHF. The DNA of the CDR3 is TGTGCCAGTAGCGGGGGTGCCCTAGGTTCACCCCTCCACTTT.

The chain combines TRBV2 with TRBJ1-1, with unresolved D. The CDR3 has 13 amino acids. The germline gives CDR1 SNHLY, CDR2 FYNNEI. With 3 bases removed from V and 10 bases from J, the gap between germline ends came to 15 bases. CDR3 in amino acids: CASSEGTVGVAFF. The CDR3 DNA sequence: TGTGCCAGCAGTGAGGGAACTGTCGGGGTAGCTTTCTTT. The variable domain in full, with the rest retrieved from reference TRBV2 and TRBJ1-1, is EPEVTQTPSHQVTQMGQEVILRCVPISNHLYFYWYRQILGQKVEFLVSFYNNEISEKSEIFDDQFSVERPDGSNFTLKIRSTKLEDSAMYFCASSEGTVGVAFFGQGTRLTVV.

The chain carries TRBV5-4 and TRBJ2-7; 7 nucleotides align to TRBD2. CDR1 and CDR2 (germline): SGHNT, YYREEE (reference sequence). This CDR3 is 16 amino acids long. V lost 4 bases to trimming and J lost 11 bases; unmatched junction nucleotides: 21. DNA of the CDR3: TGTGCCAGCAGCCCCCGAGGCGGCGGGGGTTTTACGAGTGAGTACTTC. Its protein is CASSPRGGGGFTSEYF.

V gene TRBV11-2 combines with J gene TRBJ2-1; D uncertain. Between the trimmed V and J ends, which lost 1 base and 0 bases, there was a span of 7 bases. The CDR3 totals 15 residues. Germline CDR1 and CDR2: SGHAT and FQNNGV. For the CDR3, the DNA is TGTGCCAGCAGCTTAGTTCCGAGCTCCTACAATGAGCAGTTCTTC. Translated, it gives CASSLVPSSYNEQFF.

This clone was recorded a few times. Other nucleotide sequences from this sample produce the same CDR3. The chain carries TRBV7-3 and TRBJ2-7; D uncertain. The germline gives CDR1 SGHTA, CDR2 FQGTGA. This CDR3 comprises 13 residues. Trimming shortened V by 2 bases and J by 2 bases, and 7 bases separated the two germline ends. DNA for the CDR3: TGTGCCAGCAGCTTAGGACGGACCTACGAGCAGTACTTC. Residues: CASSLGRTYEQYF. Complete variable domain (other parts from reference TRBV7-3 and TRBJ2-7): GAGVSQTPSNKVTEKGKYVELRCDPISGHTALYWYRQSLGQGPEFLIYFQGTGAADDSGLPNDRFFAVRPEGSVSTLKIQRTERGDSAVYLCASSLGRTYEQYFGPGTRLTVT.

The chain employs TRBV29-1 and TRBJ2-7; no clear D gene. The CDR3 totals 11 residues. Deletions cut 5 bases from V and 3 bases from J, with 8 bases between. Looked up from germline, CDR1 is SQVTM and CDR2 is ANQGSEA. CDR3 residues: CSVRRFYEQYF. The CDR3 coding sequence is TGCAGCGTTCGCAGATTCTACGAGCAGTACTTC.

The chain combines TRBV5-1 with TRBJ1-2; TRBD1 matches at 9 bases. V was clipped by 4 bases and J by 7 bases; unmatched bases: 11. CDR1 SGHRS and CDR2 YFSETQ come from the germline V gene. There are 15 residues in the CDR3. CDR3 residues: CASSQNPGQGLGYTF. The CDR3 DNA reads TGCGCCAGCAGCCAAAACCCGGGACAGGGTCTTGGCTACACCTTC.

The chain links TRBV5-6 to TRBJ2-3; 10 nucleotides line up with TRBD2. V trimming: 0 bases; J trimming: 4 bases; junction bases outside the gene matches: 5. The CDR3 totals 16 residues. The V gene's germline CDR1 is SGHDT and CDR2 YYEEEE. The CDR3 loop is CASSLGASGRPDTQYF. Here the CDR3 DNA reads TGTGCCAGCAGCTTGGGGGCTAGCGGGAGACCAGATACGCAGTATTTT.

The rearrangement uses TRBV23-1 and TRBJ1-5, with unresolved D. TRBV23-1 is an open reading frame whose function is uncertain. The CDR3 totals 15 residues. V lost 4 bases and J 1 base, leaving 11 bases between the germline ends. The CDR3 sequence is CASSPDAGSNQPQHF. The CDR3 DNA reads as TGCGCCAGCAGTCCCGATGCGGGGAGCAATCAGCCCCAGCATTTT.

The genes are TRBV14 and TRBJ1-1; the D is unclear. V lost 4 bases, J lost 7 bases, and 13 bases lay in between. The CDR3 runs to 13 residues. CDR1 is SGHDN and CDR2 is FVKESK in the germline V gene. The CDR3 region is CASSLVGVSEAFF. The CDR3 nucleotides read TGTGCCAGCAGCCTCGTAGGAGTCAGTGAAGCTTTCTTT.

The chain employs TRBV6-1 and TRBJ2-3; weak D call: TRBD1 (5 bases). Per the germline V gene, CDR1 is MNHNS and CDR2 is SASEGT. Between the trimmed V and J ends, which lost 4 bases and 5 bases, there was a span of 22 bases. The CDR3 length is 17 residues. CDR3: CASSGAQALIKGDTQYF. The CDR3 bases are TGTGCCAGCAGTGGAGCACAGGCGTTGATAAAAGGAGATACGCAGTATTTT.

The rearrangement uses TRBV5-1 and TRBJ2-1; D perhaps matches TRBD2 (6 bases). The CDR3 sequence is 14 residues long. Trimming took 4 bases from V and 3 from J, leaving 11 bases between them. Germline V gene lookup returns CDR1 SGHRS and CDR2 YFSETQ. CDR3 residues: CASSVSSVYNEQFF. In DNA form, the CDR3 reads TGCGCCAGCAGCGTCTCTAGCGTCTACAATGAGCAGTTCTTC.

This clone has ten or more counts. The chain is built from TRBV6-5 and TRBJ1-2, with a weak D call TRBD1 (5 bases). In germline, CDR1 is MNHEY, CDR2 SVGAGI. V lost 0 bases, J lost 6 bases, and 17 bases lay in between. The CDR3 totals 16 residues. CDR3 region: CASSYSSGNLGNGYTF. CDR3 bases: TGTGCCAGCAGTTACTCATCAGGGAATTTGGGGAATGGCTACACCTTC.

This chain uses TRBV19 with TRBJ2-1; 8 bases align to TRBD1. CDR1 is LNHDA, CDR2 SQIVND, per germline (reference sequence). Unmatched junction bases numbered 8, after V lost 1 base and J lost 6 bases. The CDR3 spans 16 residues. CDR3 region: CASSIGITGGSNEQFF. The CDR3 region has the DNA TGTGCCAGTAGTATAGGGATTACAGGGGGTAGCAATGAGCAGTTCTTC.

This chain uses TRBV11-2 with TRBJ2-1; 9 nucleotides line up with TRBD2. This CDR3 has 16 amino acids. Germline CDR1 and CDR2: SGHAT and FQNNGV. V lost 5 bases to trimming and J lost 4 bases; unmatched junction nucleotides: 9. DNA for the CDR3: TGTGCCAGCAGCCAAGCTAGCGGGGAAATATACAATGAGCAGTTCTTC. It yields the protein CASSQASGEIYNEQFF.

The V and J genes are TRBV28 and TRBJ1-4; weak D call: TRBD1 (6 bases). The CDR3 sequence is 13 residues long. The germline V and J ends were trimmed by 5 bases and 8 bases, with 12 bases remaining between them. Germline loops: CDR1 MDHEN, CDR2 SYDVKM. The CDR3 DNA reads TGTGCCAGCAGTGTACAGGGATTGGAAAAACTGTTTTTT. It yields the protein CASSVQGLEKLFF.

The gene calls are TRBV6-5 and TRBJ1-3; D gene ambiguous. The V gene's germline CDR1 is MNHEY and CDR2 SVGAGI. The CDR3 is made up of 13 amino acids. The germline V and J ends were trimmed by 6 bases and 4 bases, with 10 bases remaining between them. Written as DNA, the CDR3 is TGTGCCAGCAGCTCGGGGTACGGAAACACCATATATTTT. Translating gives CASSSGYGNTIYF.

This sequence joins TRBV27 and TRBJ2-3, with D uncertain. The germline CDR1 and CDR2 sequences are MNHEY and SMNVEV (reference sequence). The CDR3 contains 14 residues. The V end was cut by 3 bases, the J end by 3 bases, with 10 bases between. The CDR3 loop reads CASSFSITTDTQYF. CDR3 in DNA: TGTGCCAGCAGTTTTTCAATTACAACAGATACGCAGTATTTT.

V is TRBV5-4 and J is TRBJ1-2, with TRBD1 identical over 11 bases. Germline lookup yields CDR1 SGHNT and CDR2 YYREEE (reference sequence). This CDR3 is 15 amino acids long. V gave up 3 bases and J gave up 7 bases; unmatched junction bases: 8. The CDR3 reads CASSWTGGSLSGYTF. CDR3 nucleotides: TGTGCCAGCAGCTGGACAGGGGGCTCTTTGAGTGGCTACACCTTC.

CDR3 sequence reads: CATEDQGASNQPQHF. CDR3 bases: TGTGCCACCGAGGACCAGGGGGCGAGCAATCAGCCCCAGCATTTT. The chain is built from TRBV6-4 and TRBJ1-5, with 8 bases that match TRBD1. CDR1 and CDR2 from the germline V gene are MRHNA and SNTAGT. CDR3 length: 15 amino acids. V was clipped by 10 bases and J by 1 base; unmatched bases: 9.

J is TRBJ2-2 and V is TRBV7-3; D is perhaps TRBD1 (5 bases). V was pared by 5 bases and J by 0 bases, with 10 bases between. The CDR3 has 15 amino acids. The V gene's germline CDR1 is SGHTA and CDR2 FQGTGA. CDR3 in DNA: TGTGCCAGCAGCCCAGGGTGGACGAACACCGGGGAGCTGTTTTTT. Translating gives CASSPGWTNTGELFF.

In nucleotides, the CDR3 is TGTGCCAGCAGCTTAGAAGGGGAGAGCTACGAGCAGTACTTC. Translated: CASSLEGESYEQYF. V and J are TRBV13 and TRBJ2-7; D is tentatively TRBD1 or TRBD2 (5 bases each). V was shortened by 1 base and J by 3 bases, with 10 bases between the two germline ends. CDR3 length: 14 amino acids. Germline CDR1 and CDR2: PRHDT and FYEKMQ (reference sequence).

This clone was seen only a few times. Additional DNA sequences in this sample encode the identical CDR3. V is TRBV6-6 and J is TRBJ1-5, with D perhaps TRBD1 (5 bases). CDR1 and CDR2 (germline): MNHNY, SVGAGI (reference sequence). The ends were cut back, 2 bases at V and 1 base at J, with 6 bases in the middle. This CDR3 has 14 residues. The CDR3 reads CASSYGGSNQPQHF. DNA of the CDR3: TGTGCCAGCAGTTACGGGGGAAGCAATCAGCCCCAGCATTTT.

The CDR3 reads CASRVSKNTEAFF. CDR3 nucleotide sequence: TGCGCCAGCAGGGTTTCGAAGAACACTGAAGCTTTCTTT. V gene TRBV10-1 combines with J gene TRBJ1-1; no clear D gene. V was trimmed by 6 bases and J by 1 base, leaving 9 bases between them. This CDR3 contains 13 residues. CDR1 WNHNN and CDR2 SYGVQD come from the germline V gene (reference sequence).

The CDR3 nucleotides read TGTGCCAGCAGCTACGGACAGGGCTCCTACAATGAGCAGTTCTTC. This encodes CASSYGQGSYNEQFF. The chain is built from TRBV4-2 and TRBJ2-1; 8 positions match TRBD1. The CDR3 spans 15 residues. The V and J ends lost 5 bases and 0 bases, in that order; junction bases with no gene match: 3. Germline V CDR1 and CDR2: LGHNA, YNFKEQ.

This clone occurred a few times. This CDR3 is CASSSRDRGRPPNEKLFF. In nucleotides, the CDR3 is TGTGCCAGCAGCAGCCGGGACAGGGGCCGGCCGCCTAATGAAAAACTGTTTTTT. J is TRBJ1-4 and V is TRBV21-1; the D call TRBD1 from the table was never checked on the DNA. TRBV21-1 is given as a pseudogene. CDR3 length: 18 amino acids.

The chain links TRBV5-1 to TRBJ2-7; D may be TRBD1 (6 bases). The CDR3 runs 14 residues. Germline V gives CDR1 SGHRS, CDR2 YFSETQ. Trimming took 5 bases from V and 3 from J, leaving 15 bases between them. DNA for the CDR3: TGCGCCAGCAGTCAAGGACAGCAAGACTACGAGCAGTACTTC. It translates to CASSQGQQDYEQYF.